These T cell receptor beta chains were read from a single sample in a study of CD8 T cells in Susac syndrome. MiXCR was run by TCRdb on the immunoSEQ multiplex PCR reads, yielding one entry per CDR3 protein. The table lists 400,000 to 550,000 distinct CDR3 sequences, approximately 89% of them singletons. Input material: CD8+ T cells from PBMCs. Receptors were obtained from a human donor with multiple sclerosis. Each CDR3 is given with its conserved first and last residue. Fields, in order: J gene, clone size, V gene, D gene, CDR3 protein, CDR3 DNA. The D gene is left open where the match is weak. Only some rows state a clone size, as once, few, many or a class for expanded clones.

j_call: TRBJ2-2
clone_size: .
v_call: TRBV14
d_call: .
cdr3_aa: CASSQSVDDTGELFF
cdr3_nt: TGTGCCAGCAGCCAGAGCGTGGACGACACCGGGGAGCTGTTTTTT

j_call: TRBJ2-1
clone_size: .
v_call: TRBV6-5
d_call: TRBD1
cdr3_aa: CASSSTGTGYLSTYNEQFF
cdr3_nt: TGTGCCAGCAGTTCCACCGGGACAGGGTACCTTAGCACCTACAATGAGCAGTTCTTC

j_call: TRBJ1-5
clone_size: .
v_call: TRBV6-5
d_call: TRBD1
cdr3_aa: CASTADRAQPQHF
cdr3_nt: TGTGCCAGCACGGCGGACAGGGCTCAGCCCCAGCATTTT

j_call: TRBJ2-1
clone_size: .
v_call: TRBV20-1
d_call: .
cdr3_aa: CSASTPRSRSSYNEQFF
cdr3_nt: TGCAGTGCTAGCACTCCACGGTCCCGGAGCTCCTACAATGAGCAGTTCTTC

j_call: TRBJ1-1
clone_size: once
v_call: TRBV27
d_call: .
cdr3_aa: CASSFAGEGSTEAFF
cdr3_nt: TGTGCCAGCAGTTTCGCGGGGGAAGGGAGCACTGAAGCTTTCTTT

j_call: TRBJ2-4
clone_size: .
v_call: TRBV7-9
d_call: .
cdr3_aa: CASSPLSRAKNIQYF
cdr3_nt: TGTGCCAGCAGCCCCCTGTCCAGAGCCAAAAACATTCAGTACTTC

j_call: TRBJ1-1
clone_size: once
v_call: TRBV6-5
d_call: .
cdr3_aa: CASSPLQGIEAFF
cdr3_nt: TGTGCCAGCAGTCCCCTTCAAGGGATCGAAGCTTTCTTT

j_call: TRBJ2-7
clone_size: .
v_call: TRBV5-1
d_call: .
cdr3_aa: CASSLVGDFNEQYF
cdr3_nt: TGCGCCAGCAGCTTGGTCGGGGATTTCAACGAGCAGTACTTC

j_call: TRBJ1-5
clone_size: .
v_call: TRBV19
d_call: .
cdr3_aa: CASSIDLFRGQPQHF
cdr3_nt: TGTGCCAGTAGTATAGATCTTTTTCGGGGTCAGCCCCAGCATTTT

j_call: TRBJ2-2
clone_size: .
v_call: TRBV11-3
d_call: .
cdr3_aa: CASSFTNTGELFF
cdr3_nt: TGTGCCAGCAGTTTCACGAACACCGGGGAGCTGTTTTTT

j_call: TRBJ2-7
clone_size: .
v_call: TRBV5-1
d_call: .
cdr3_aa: CASSPVGTLTYEQYF
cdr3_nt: TGCGCCAGCAGTCCGGTCGGGACACTCACCTACGAGCAGTACTTC

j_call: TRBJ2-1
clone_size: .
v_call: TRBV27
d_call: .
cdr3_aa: CASSLSLVDEQFF
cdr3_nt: TGTGCCAGCAGTTTATCGCTTGTGGATGAGCAGTTCTTC

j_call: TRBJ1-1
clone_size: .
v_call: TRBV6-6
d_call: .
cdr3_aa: CASSEGPGGTEAFF
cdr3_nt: TGTGCCAGCAGTGAGGGTCCGGGGGGGACTGAAGCTTTCTTT

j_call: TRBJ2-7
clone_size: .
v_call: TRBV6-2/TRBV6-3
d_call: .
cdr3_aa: CASSYDYEQYF
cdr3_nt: TGTGCCAGCAGTTATGACTACGAGCAGTACTTC

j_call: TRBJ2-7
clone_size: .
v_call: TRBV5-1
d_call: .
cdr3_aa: CASSLTTPPTYEQYF
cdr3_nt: TGCGCCAGCAGCTTGACAACCCCCCCGACCTACGAGCAGTACTTC

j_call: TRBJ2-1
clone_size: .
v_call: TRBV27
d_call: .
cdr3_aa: CASSLGLVGGNEQFF
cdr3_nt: TGTGCCAGCAGTTTAGGGTTAGTAGGGGGCAATGAGCAGTTCTTC

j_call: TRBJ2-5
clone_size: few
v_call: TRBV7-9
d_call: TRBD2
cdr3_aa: CASSVSGGYVGETQYF
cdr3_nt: TGTGCCAGCAGCGTTAGCGGGGGCTACGTCGGGGAGACCCAGTACTTC

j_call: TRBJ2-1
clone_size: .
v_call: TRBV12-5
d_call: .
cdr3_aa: CASGLGHEQFF
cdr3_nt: TGTGCTAGTGGTTTGGGCCATGAGCAGTTCTTC

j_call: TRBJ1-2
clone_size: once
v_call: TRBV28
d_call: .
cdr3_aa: CASSFIGTLGYTF
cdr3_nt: TGTGCCAGCAGTTTTATTGGGACGTTAGGCTACACCTTC

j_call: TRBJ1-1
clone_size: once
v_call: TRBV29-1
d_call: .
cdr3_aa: CSVEVLPYDRPNTEAFF
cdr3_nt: TGCAGCGTTGAAGTTCTACCGTACGACAGGCCGAACACTGAAGCTTTCTTT

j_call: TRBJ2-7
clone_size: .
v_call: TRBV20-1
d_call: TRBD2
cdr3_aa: CSAPGGVGPYEQYF
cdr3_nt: TGCAGTGCCCCCGGGGGGGTAGGACCCTACGAGCAGTACTTC

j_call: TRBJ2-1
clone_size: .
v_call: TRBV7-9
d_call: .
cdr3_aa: CASIGLADYNEQFF
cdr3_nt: TGTGCCAGCATCGGTCTCGCGGACTACAATGAGCAGTTCTTC

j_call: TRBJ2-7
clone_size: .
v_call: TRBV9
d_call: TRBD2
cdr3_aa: CASSVGGGLAYEQYF
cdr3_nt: TGTGCCAGCAGCGTAGGGGGAGGGTTAGCTTACGAGCAGTACTTC

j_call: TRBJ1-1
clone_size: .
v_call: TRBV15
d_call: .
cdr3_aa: CAPRGIRAFF
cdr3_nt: TGTGCCCCCCGGGGGATAAGAGCTTTCTTT

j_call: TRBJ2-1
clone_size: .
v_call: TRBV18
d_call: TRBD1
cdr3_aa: CASSSAIIGTGEYNEQFF
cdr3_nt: TGTGCCAGCTCAAGTGCCATAATTGGGACAGGAGAATACAATGAGCAGTTCTTC

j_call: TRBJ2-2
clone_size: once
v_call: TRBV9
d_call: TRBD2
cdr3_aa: CASSAGTSANTGELFF
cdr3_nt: TGTGCCAGCAGCGCAGGGACTAGCGCCAACACCGGGGAGCTGTTTTTT

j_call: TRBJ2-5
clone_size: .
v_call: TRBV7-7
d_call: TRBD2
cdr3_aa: CASSSGLAGGPQETQYF
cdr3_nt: TGTGCCAGCAGCTCGGGACTAGCGGGGGGACCTCAAGAGACCCAGTACTTC

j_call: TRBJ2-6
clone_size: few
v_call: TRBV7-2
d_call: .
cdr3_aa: CASSPGQFLSGANVLTF
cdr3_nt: TGTGCCAGCAGCCCAGGACAGTTCTTATCTGGGGCCAACGTCCTGACTTTC

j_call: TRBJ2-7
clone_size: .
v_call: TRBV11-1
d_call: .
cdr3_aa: CASSLERDRGSYEQYF
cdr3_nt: TGTGCCAGCAGCTTAGAAAGGGATCGGGGGTCCTACGAGCAGTACTTC

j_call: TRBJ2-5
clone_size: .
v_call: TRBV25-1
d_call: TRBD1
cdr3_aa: CASSDGQDQETQYF
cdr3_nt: TGTGCCAGCAGTGACGGACAGGACCAAGAGACCCAGTACTTC

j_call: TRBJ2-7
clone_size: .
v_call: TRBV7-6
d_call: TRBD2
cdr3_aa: CASSPGLAVSYEQYF
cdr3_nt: TGTGCCAGCAGCCCTGGACTAGCAGTTTCCTACGAGCAGTACTTC

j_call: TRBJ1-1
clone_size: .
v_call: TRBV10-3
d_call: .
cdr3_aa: CAISESRAEAFF
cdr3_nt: TGTGCCATCAGTGAGTCGCGCGCTGAAGCTTTCTTT

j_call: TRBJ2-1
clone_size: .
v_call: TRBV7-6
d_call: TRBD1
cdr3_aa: CASSLGTGNLEQFF
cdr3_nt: TGTGCCAGCAGCTTAGGGACAGGGAATCTGGAGCAGTTCTTC

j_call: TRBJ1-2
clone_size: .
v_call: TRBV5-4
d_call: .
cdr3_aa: CASSLVQYGYTF
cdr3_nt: TGTGCCAGCAGCTTGGTACAGTACGGCTACACCTTC

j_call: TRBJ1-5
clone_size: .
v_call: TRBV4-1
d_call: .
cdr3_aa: CASSPLPLSNQPQHF
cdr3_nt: TGCGCCAGCAGCCCCCTCCCTCTGAGCAATCAGCCCCAGCATTTT

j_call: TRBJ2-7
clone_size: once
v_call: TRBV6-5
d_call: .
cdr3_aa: CASSTGRGPYEQYF
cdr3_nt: TGTGCCAGCAGCACCGGACGCGGCCCCTACGAGCAGTACTTC

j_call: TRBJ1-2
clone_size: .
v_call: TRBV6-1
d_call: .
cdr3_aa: CASSDPLGGRIHYGYTF
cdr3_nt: TGTGCCAGCAGTGATCCCCTGGGAGGGAGGATTCACTATGGCTACACCTTC

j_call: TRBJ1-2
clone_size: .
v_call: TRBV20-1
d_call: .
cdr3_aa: CSARDLFLGGYTF
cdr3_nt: TGCAGTGCTAGAGATCTTTTTCTGGGTGGCTACACCTTC

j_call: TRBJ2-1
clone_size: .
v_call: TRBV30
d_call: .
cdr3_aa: CAWSDGVNEQFF
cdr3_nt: TGTGCCTGGAGCGACGGGGTAAATGAGCAGTTCTTC

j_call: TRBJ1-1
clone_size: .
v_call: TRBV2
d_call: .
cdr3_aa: CASSPAGLYTEAFF
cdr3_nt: TGTGCCAGCAGTCCCGCAGGGCTTTACACTGAAGCTTTCTTT

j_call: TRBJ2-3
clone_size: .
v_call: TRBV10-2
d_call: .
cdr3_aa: CASSDRGRTSDTQYF
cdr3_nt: TGCGCCAGCAGTGATCGGGGACGCACGTCTGATACGCAGTATTTT

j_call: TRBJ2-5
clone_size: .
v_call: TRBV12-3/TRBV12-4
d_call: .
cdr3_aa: CASSRGILETQYF
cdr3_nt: TGTGCCAGCAGTAGGGGGATTTTGGAGACCCAGTACTTC

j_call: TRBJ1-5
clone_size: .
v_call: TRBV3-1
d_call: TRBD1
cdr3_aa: CASSQDRQGATNQPQHF
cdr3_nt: TGTGCCAGCAGCCAAGATCGGCAGGGGGCTACCAATCAGCCCCAGCATTTT

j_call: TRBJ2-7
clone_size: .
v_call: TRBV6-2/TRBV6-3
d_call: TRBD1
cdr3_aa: CASSPGGTIYEQYF
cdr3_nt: TGTGCCAGCAGCCCAGGGGGCACGATCTACGAGCAGTACTTC

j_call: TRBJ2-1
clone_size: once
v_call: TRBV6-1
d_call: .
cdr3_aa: CASSERVKGYNEQFF
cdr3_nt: TGTGCCAGCAGCGAACGGGTTAAGGGGTACAATGAGCAGTTCTTC

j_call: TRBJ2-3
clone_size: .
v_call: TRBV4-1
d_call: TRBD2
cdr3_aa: CASSQGSGGNTDTQYF
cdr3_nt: TGCGCCAGCAGCCAAGGTAGCGGGGGGAACACAGATACGCAGTATTTT

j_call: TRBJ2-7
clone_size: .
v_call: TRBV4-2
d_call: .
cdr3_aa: CASSQGWDEGDSYEQYF
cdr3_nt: TGTGCCAGCAGCCAAGGTTGGGATGAGGGAGACTCCTACGAGCAGTACTTC

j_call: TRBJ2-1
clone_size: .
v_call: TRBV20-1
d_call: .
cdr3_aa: CSANPAGHYNEQFF
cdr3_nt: TGCAGTGCTAACCCAGCGGGACACTACAATGAGCAGTTCTTC

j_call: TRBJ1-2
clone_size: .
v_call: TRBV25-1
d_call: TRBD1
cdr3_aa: CAAGGFSNYGYTF
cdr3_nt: TGTGCCGCAGGGGGCTTCTCTAACTATGGCTACACCTTC

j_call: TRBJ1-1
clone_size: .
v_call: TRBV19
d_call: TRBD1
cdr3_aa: CASNPGQGGTEAFF
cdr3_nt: TGTGCCAGTAACCCGGGACAGGGGGGAACTGAAGCTTTCTTT

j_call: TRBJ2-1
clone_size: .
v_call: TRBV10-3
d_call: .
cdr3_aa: CAISESGTAPSYNEQFF
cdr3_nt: TGTGCCATCAGTGAGTCAGGGACGGCCCCTTCCTACAATGAGCAGTTCTTC

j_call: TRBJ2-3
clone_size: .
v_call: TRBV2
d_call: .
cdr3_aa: CASSVWGAADTQYF
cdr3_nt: TGTGCCAGCAGTGTGTGGGGGGCTGCAGATACGCAGTATTTT

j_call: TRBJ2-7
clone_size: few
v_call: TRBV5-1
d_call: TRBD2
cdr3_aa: CASSRVIAGADEQYF
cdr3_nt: TGCGCCAGCAGCAGGGTAATAGCGGGAGCTGACGAGCAGTACTTC

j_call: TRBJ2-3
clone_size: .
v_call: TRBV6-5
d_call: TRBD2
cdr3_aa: CASSSQVAGSSDTQYF
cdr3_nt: TGTGCCAGCAGTTCCCAAGTAGCGGGGTCGTCAGATACGCAGTATTTT

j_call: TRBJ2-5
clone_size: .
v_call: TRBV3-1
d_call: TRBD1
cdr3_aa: CASSHRTGFPQETQYF
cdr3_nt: TGTGCCAGCAGCCACAGGACAGGATTTCCCCAAGAGACCCAGTACTTC

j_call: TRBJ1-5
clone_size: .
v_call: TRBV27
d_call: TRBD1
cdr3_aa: CASSLFGQGKTNQPQHF
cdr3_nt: TGTGCCAGCAGTTTATTCGGACAGGGGAAGACCAATCAGCCCCAGCATTTT

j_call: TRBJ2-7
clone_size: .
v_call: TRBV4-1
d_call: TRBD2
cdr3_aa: CASSPFSGRAYEQYF
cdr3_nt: TGCGCCAGCAGCCCCTTTAGCGGGAGGGCCTACGAGCAGTACTTC

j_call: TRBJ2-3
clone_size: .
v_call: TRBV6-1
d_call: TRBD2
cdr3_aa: CASSERGLATDTQYF
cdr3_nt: TGTGCCAGCAGTGAAAGGGGACTAGCCACAGATACGCAGTATTTT

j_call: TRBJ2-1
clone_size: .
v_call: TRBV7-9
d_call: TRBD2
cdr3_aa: CASSPRITSGVDNEQFF
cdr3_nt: TGTGCCAGCAGCCCTCGAATTACTAGCGGGGTGGATAATGAGCAGTTCTTC

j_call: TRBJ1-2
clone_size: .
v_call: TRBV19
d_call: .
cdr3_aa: CASTGGGDGYTF
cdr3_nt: TGTGCCAGTACCGGCGGAGGGGATGGCTACACCTTC